Shown below are 28 T cell receptor beta chains from a single sample sequenced in a study of breast tumors, draining lymph nodes, adjacent tissues. Breast cancer patients provided tissue from their axillary draining lymph nodes. TCRdb re-analysed the multiplex PCR reads in MiXCR, keeping a single row per CDR3 protein. In the table there are about 80,000 distinct CDR3 sequences, about 20% of which are singletons. The sequenced sample consisted of axillary lymph node tissue. The source is a female donor with breast cancer. Some clones in this sample may be carry-over from other donors' samples.

This clonotype has ten or more counts. The chain has TRBV19 and TRBJ1-2; 7 bases agree with TRBD1. Germline CDR1 is LNHDA and CDR2 is SQIVND (reference sequence). Trimming cost V 4 bases and J 4 bases; bases outside gene matches: 12. This CDR3 contains 16 residues. CDR3 nucleotide sequence: TGTGCCAGTAGTACCCTCGACAGGGTATGGGGCTATGGCTACACCTTC. Its protein product is CASSTLDRVWGYGYTF.

This clonotype was observed many times. The CDR3 protein is CASSIIWETTGELFF. The CDR3, as DNA: TGTGCCAGTAGTATAATCTGGGAAACGACCGGGGAGCTGTTTTTT. The rearrangement links TRBV19 to TRBJ2-2, with unresolved D. CDR3 length: 15 residues. Trimming removed 2 bases at V and 5 bases at J, with 12 bases between. Germline CDR1 reads LNHDA; CDR2 reads SQIVND (reference sequence).

Many counts were recorded for this clonotype. The chain links TRBV5-1 to TRBJ2-5, with D unclear. The V end lost 0 bases, the J end lost 2 bases, and 5 bases lay between the germline ends. Per germline, CDR1 SGHRS and CDR2 YFSETQ. This CDR3 region has 13 residues. The CDR3 DNA sequence: TGCGCCAGCAGCTTGGGATTACAAGAGACCCAGTACTTC. It specifies CASSLGLQETQYF.

This clonotype was observed many times. The chain joins TRBV20-1 to TRBJ2-7, with 9 bases that match TRBD1. V lost 3 bases to trimming and J lost 1 base; unmatched junction nucleotides: 4. Germline CDR1 is DFQATT and CDR2 is SNEGSKA (reference sequence). The CDR3 totals 14 residues. CDR3 sequence (DNA): TGCAGTGCTAGGGGGACAGGGAGTTCCTACGAGCAGTACTTC. This encodes CSARGTGSSYEQYF.

About this clonotype: A much larger clone differs from this one at a single base, so this may be a read error. This CDR3 is missing its conserved last phenylalanine or tryptophan, likely due to a read error. The rearrangement uses TRBV6-1 and TRBJ2-2; no firm D call. CDR1 and CDR2 from the germline V gene are MNHNS and SASEGT. The CDR3 spans 12 residues. V lost 5 bases to trimming and J lost 10 bases, with 11 bases between them. CDR3 protein: CASSLLALELFL. CDR3 nucleotide sequence: TGTGCCAGCAGTCTTTTGGCCCTGGAGCTGTTTCTT.

At least ten counts were recorded for this clonotype. V usage is TRBV7-3 and J usage is TRBJ2-1; D is unresolved. The CDR3 totals 11 residues. Looked up from germline, CDR1 is SGHTA and CDR2 is FQGTGA. V lost 4 bases and J lost 5, with 3 bases in between. The CDR3 DNA is TGTGCCAGCAGCTCGGACAATGAGCAGTTCTTC. Encoded protein: CASSSDNEQFF.

This clonotype has ten or more counts. The chain combines TRBV2 with TRBJ2-3, with TRBD2 as a possible D gene (6 bases). Trimming removed 5 bases at V and 1 base at J, with 19 bases between. The CDR3 loop spans 17 amino acids. CDR1 and CDR2 (germline): SNHLY, FYNNEI. The CDR3 loop is CASSSEGVAVGTDTQYF. The CDR3 coding sequence is TGTGCCAGCAGTTCCGAGGGAGTAGCGGTAGGCACAGATACGCAGTATTTT. Full variable domain (outside the CDR3, taken from reference TRBV2 and TRBJ2-3): EPEVTQTPSHQVTQMGQEVILRCVPISNHLYFYWYRQILGQKVEFLVSFYNNEISEKSEIFDDQFSVERPDGSNFTLKIRSTKLEDSAMYFCASSSEGVAVGTDTQYFGPGTRLTVL.

The chain joins TRBV5-4 to TRBJ2-3; TRBD2 matches at 8 bases. CDR3 length: 15 residues. With V trimmed by 0 bases and J by 1 base, 1 base remained unmatched. Germline lookup yields CDR1 SGHNT and CDR2 YYREEE (reference sequence). CDR3 sequence reads: CASSLDGGGTDTQYF. The CDR3, as DNA: TGTGCCAGCAGCTTGGACGGGGGGGGCACAGATACGCAGTATTTT.

The V and J genes are TRBV28 and TRBJ2-2; D might be TRBD1 (6 bases). CDR3 length equals 15 residues. Germline values: CDR1 MDHEN, CDR2 SYDVKM. Between the trimmed V and J ends, which lost 2 bases and 2 bases, there was a span of 9 bases. Here the CDR3 DNA reads TGTGCCAGCAGTTTAGGCAGGGGAAACACCGGGGAGCTGTTTTTT. Amino acid sequence: CASSLGRGNTGELFF.

There are many counts of this clonotype. The V and J genes are TRBV2 and TRBJ2-7; no reliable D call. The V end lost 6 bases, the J end lost 2 bases, and 17 bases lay between the germline ends. The CDR3 length is 15 residues. The V gene's germline CDR1 is SNHLY and CDR2 FYNNEI. The CDR3 region has the DNA TGTGCCAGCAGGGCTGGCCGGAGAGGTGCCTACGAGCAGTACTTC. It translates to CASRAGRRGAYEQYF.

This clonotype came up many times. The J gene is TRBJ2-7, the V gene TRBV28; 9 bases fit TRBD1. Germline V CDR1 and CDR2: MDHEN, SYDVKM. The V segment lost 8 bases and the J segment 2 bases; nucleotides outside the gene matches: 7. The CDR3 is made up of 14 amino acids. The CDR3 loop is CASGRQGDTYEQYF. For the CDR3, the DNA is TGTGCCAGCGGACGACAGGGGGACACCTACGAGCAGTACTTC. Full variable domain (outside the CDR3, taken from reference TRBV28 and TRBJ2-7): DVKVTQSSRYLVKRTGEKVFLECVQDMDHENMFWYRQDPGLGLRLIYFSYDVKMKEKGDIPEGYSVSREKKERFSLILESASTNQTSMYLCASGRQGDTYEQYFGPGTRLTVT.

This clonotype has at least ten counts. V is TRBV9 and J is TRBJ2-7, with 8 bases matching TRBD1. The CDR3 sequence is 15 residues long. Trimming removed 3 bases from V and 3 bases from J; junction bases left unmatched: 8. Germline V CDR1 and CDR2: SGDLS, YYNGEE. CDR3 region: CASSAYLGQGYEQYF. In DNA form, the CDR3 reads TGTGCCAGCAGCGCCTACTTAGGACAGGGCTACGAGCAGTACTTC.

This clonotype was observed at least ten times. The V call is TRBV6-6, the J call TRBJ1-2; 7 bases match TRBD1. Germline V gene data show CDR1 as MNHNY and CDR2 as SVGAGI (reference sequence). The CDR3 is made up of 14 amino acids. The V segment lost 5 bases and the J segment 8 bases; nucleotides outside the gene matches: 11. The CDR3 DNA reads TGTGCCAGCAGTCTAAGCTCAGGGGGGGGAGGCTACACCTTC. This encodes CASSLSSGGGGYTF.

CDR3 in amino acids: CASSLALGTGGGTIYF. In nucleotides, the CDR3 is TGTGCCAGCAGCTTAGCGCTCGGGACAGGGGGGGGCACCATATATTTT. The chain uses TRBV7-2 and TRBJ1-3; 11 bases agree with TRBD1. The CDR3 sequence is 16 residues long. Germline V gives CDR1 SGHTA, CDR2 FQGNSA. Germline trimming cut 0 bases from V and 9 bases from J; bases unmatched to any gene: 7.

This clonotype was detected a few times. Possible read error: a much larger clone is one base away. The chain couples TRBV2 to TRBJ2-7; D remains unclear. There are 11 residues in the CDR3. From germline, CDR1 is SNHLY and CDR2 FYNNEI. Trimming cost V 4 bases and J 5 bases, with 6 bases left between them. CDR3 nucleotide sequence: TGTGCCAGCAGTGTAGTTCACGAGCAGTACTTC. It translates to CASSVVHEQYF.

This clonotype was counted ten times or more. The chain has TRBV6-2 or TRBV6-3 and TRBJ2-1; D call uncertain. The CDR3 has 13 residues. Per the germline V gene, CDR1 is MNHEY and CDR2 is SVGEGT. V gave up 2 bases and J gave up 6 bases, with 8 bases separating them. CDR3 protein: CASSYPQSNEQFF. The CDR3 DNA sequence: TGTGCCAGCAGTTACCCCCAAAGCAATGAGCAGTTCTTC.

This clonotype was recorded many times. This chain uses TRBV7-8 with TRBJ2-5; 8 bases map to TRBD2. Germline trimming cut 3 bases from V and 4 bases from J; bases unmatched to any gene: 7. Germline loops: CDR1 SGHVS, CDR2 FQNEAQ. There are 15 residues in the CDR3. The CDR3 loop reads CASSFQRERGETQYF. In DNA, the CDR3 is TGTGCCAGCAGCTTTCAGCGGGAGCGGGGAGAGACCCAGTACTTC.

The chain employs TRBV6-1 and TRBJ1-5; a weak D match, TRBD1 (5 bases). The CDR3 loop spans 15 amino acids. Per the germline V gene, CDR1 is MNHNS and CDR2 is SASEGT. V was shortened by 4 bases and J by 7 bases, with 17 bases between the two germline ends. The CDR3 region has the DNA TGTGCCAGCAGTGTAAGGGGATTTGAATTCCAGCCCCAGCATTTT. It is translated as CASSVRGFEFQPQHF.

This clonotype was found a few times. V and J are TRBV6-2 or TRBV6-3 and TRBJ2-2, with 8 bases matching TRBD1. The germline V gene encodes CDR1 MNHEY and CDR2 SVGEGT. V shed 4 bases, J shed 1 base, and the junction held 5 bases outside the gene matches. The CDR3 extends over 16 amino acids. The CDR3 DNA is TGTGCCAGCAGTTTCATGGACAGGGTGAACACCGGGGAGCTGTTTTTT. It codes for CASSFMDRVNTGELFF.

This clonotype was counted ten times or more. J is TRBJ1-4 and V is TRBV5-8; 7 nucleotides line up with TRBD1. From germline, CDR1 is SGHTS and CDR2 YDEGEE. The length of the CDR3 is 14 residues. Trimming removed 5 bases from V and 7 bases from J; junction bases left unmatched: 8. In nucleotides, the CDR3 is TGTGCCAGCAGTCCCGGCAGGGGGACTGAAAAACTGTTTTTT. Its protein is CASSPGRGTEKLFF.

Ten or more counts support this clonotype. The chain links TRBV7-3 to TRBJ2-1, with 11 bases matching TRBD2. The V segment lost 5 bases and the J segment 1 base; nucleotides outside the gene matches: 4. The germline gives CDR1 SGHTA, CDR2 FQGTGA. The CDR3 consists of 16 residues. The CDR3: CASSQTSGTSYNEQFF. The CDR3 nucleotides are TGTGCCAGCAGCCAGACTAGCGGGACGTCCTACAATGAGCAGTTCTTC.

In this sample, this clonotype turned up many times. The genes are TRBV4-2 and TRBJ1-3; the match to TRBD1 covers 8 bases. This CDR3 region has 16 residues. J lost 0 bases, V lost 0 bases, and 1 base had no gene match. The germline gives CDR1 LGHNA, CDR2 YNFKEQ. Here the CDR3 DNA reads TGTGCCAGCAGCCAAGATGGGACAGGCTCTGGAAACACCATATATTTT. Translation: CASSQDGTGSGNTIYF.

Comments on this clonotype: The CDR3 carries no conserved terminal phenylalanine or tryptophan, so it likely arises from a read error. The rearrangement uses TRBV10-3 and TRBJ1-6, with D maybe TRBD1 (6 bases). Trimming shortened V by 3 bases and J by 10 bases, and 13 bases separated the two germline ends. Germline V CDR1 and CDR2: ENHRY, SYGVKD. The CDR3 is 14 residues long. The CDR3 bases are TGTGCCATCAGTGATGGACAGCGTAACTCACCCCTCCACCTT. Translated, it gives CAISDGQRNSPLHL.

This clonotype was counted a few times. The rearrangement joins TRBV28 to TRBJ1-4; D possibly corresponds to TRBD1 (5 bases). V was trimmed by 6 bases and J by 8 bases, leaving 10 bases between them. From germline, CDR1 is MDHEN and CDR2 SYDVKM. This CDR3 has 12 amino acids. The DNA of the CDR3 is TGTGCCAGCAGAGGGGTTGGCGAAAAACTGTTTTTT. Translation: CASRGVGEKLFF. The full variable domain, rest sourced from reference TRBV28 and TRBJ1-4, is DVKVTQSSRYLVKRTGEKVFLECVQDMDHENMFWYRQDPGLGLRLIYFSYDVKMKEKGDIPEGYSVSREKKERFSLILESASTNQTSMYLCASRGVGEKLFFGSGTQLSVL.

This clonotype was seen many times. The genes are TRBV5-1 and TRBJ2-7; 7 bases are a match to TRBD1. Trimming removed 3 bases from V and 7 bases from J; junction bases left unmatched: 10. Per germline, CDR1 SGHRS and CDR2 YFSETQ. This CDR3 spans 14 amino acids. Here the CDR3 reads CASSSGTAFLEQYF. CDR3 in DNA: TGCGCCAGCAGCTCCGGGACAGCCTTTTTGGAGCAGTACTTC.

This clonotype was recorded many times. The V gene is TRBV4-3, the J gene TRBJ2-7; unclear D gene. Germline V gene sequence: CDR1 LGHNA, CDR2 YSLEER. The CDR3 runs to 15 residues. Trimming cost V 0 bases and J 3 bases, with 12 bases left between them. Here the CDR3 reads CASSQDLSGNYEQYF. CDR3 DNA sequence: TGCGCCAGCAGCCAAGATTTGTCAGGAAACTACGAGCAGTACTTC.

This clonotype was counted ten times or more. V gene TRBV12-3 or TRBV12-4 combines with J gene TRBJ1-5, with 7 bases identical to TRBD1. CDR3 size: 12 residues. V lost 5 bases, J lost 7 bases, and 2 bases stayed unmatched. The CDR3 here is CASSLQGQPQHF. The DNA of the CDR3 is TGTGCCAGCAGTCTACAGGGGCAGCCCCAGCATTTT.

This clonotype showed up many times. V is TRBV6-1 and J is TRBJ2-7, with D possibly called TRBD1 or TRBD2 (5 bases each). The CDR3 is made up of 12 amino acids. Germline CDR1 reads MNHNS; CDR2 reads SASEGT. V gave up 5 bases and J gave up 7 bases, with 12 bases separating them. CDR3: CASSWVGEEQYF. DNA of the CDR3: TGTGCCAGCAGTTGGGTAGGGGAGGAGCAGTACTTC.